This T cell receptor beta chain was found in a study of T cells expressing NK-cell markers. Per the germline V gene, CDR1 is SGHTA and CDR2 is FQGNSA. This CDR3 region has 16 residues. As the method of synthesis, 5'RACE template switching with UMIs yielded TCR beta cDNA. No DNA is given; TCRdb re-called the 5' RACE reads and lists each CDR3 protein once. Here the sample table reports fewer than 200,000 distinct CDR3 sequences. The chain couples TRBV7-2 to TRBJ2-2; TCRdb lists TRBD2, though no DNA is available to test this call. The material sequenced was blood T cells: a sorted CD56 or NKG2C T cell subset, CD4+ or CD8+ T cells, or bulk PBMC T cells (not recorded which). The source is a woman between 18 and 69 years old in good health. CDR3 loop: CASSLGLAGIAGELFF.